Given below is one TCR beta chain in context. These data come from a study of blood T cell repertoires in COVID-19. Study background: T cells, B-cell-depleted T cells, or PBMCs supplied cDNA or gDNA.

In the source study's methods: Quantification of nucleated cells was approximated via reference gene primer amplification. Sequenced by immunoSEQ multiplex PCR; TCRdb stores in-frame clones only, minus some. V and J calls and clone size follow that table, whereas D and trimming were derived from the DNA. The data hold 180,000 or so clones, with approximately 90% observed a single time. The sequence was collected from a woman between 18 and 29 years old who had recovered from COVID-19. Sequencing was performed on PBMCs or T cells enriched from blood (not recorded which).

The CDR3 sequence: CSVDISKGRNGYTF. The CDR3, as DNA: TGCAGCGTTGATATATCAAAAGGGAGGAATGGCTACACCTTC. This sequence joins TRBV29-1 and TRBJ1-2; D call uncertain. Trimming removed 3 bases from V and 6 bases from J, with 17 bases in between. The germline gives CDR1 SQVTM, CDR2 ANQGSEA. The CDR3 is 14 residues long.